The rows below give T cell receptor beta chains drawn from one sample of a study of CD8 T cells in Susac syndrome. TCRdb reprocessed the immunoSEQ multiplex PCR reads via MiXCR and lists one record per CDR3 protein. Of 200,000 to 250,000 distinct CDR3 sequences listed, 95% were seen once; the top ten hold approximately 0.075%. Input material: CD4+ T cells from PBMCs. Every receptor here comes from a human donor with multiple sclerosis. The CDR3 runs from the conserved cysteine through the conserved F or W. Fields, in order: clone size, V gene, CDR3 length, J gene, D gene, CDR3 DNA, CDR3 protein. The D gene is left open where the match is weak. Clone size is given for some rows only: seen once, a few or many times, or a class if the clone is expanded.

>NA|TRBV30|13|TRBJ1-2|NA
TGTGCCTGGAGTGTTCGAGGGCGCCATGGCTACACCTTC
CAWSVRGRHGYTF
>NA|TRBV9|15|TRBJ1-6|NA
TGTGCCAGCAGCGTCGGGACACCCGATAATTCACCCCTCCACTTT
CASSVGTPDNSPLHF
>once|TRBV20-1|14|TRBJ2-3|NA
TGCAGTGCTAGAGTTGGGCTCAACACAGATACGCAGTATTTT
CSARVGLNTDTQYF
>NA|TRBV20-1|11|TRBJ2-5|TRBD2
TGCAGTGGAGCGGGGGAAGAGACCCAGTACTTC
CSGAGEETQYF
>NA|TRBV7-9|15|TRBJ1-1|NA
TGTGCCAGCATACAGAGCGGGGGGATAGGCCCTGAAGCTTTCTTT
CASIQSGGIGPEAFF
>NA|TRBV4-2|13|TRBJ2-3|NA
TGTGCCAGCACAGAGAGGGGCACCAATACGCAGTATTTT
CASTERGTNTQYF
>once|TRBV3-1|15|TRBJ2-1|NA
TGTGCCAGCAGCCATTATTGGGGGCTGGGGGAGGAGCAGTTCTTC
CASSHYWGLGEEQFF
>NA|TRBV30|12|TRBJ1-2|NA
TGTGCCTGGAGTGAAGTCAACTATGGCTACACCTTC
CAWSEVNYGYTF
>once|TRBV30|12|TRBJ2-7|TRBD1
TGTGCCTGGAACACACAGGGGGACGAGCAGTACTTC
CAWNTQGDEQYF
>once|TRBV29-1|12|TRBJ1-1|TRBD1
TGCAGCGAGGGACAGAGGAACACTGAAGCTTTCTTT
CSEGQRNTEAFF
>NA|TRBV20-1|16|TRBJ1-4|NA
TGCAGTGCTAGAGTCCCAACAGGGCAGGCTAATGAAAAACTGTTTTTT
CSARVPTGQANEKLFF
>NA|TRBV29-1|13|TRBJ2-2|NA
TGCAGCGCCGCGTATCCGAACACCGGGGAGCTGTTTTTT
CSAAYPNTGELFF
>NA|TRBV7-8|13|TRBJ2-5|NA
TGTGCCAGCAGCGTATACAGGGAAGAGACCCAGTACTTC
CASSVYREETQYF
>NA|TRBV30|14|TRBJ1-5|NA
TGTGCCTGGAGTGGAGGGACCGTGTCACAGCCCCAGCATTTT
CAWSGGTVSQPQHF
>NA|TRBV6-6|14|TRBJ1-1|NA
TGTGCCAGCAGTTACCGCGCAGCGAACACTGAAGCTTTCTTT
CASSYRAANTEAFF
>NA|TRBV12-3/TRBV12-4|13|TRBJ2-7|NA
TGTGCCAGCAGTCCCGGGACCTCCTACGAGCAGTACTTC
CASSPGTSYEQYF
>NA|TRBV5-1|15|TRBJ2-7|NA
TGCGCCAGCAGCTCGTATGGGACCGCGGGTTACGAGCAGTACTTC
CASSSYGTAGYEQYF
>NA|TRBV24-1|13|TRBJ2-4|NA
TGTGCCACCAGACCCCAGGCCAAAAACATTCAGTACTTC
CATRPQAKNIQYF
>NA|TRBV6-5|15|TRBJ1-5|TRBD1
TGTGCCAGCAGTTACACTCCGGGACAGGGGCAGCCCCAGCATTTT
CASSYTPGQGQPQHF
>NA|TRBV18|16|TRBJ2-6|TRBD2
TGTGCCAGCTTTAAGGGACTAGCCTCCGGGGCCAACGTCCTGACTTTC
CASFKGLASGANVLTF
>NA|TRBV29-1|10|TRBJ1-2|NA
TGCAGCGCCGGGCTTGGAGGCTACACCTTC
CSAGLGGYTF
>NA|TRBV9|13|TRBJ1-2|NA
TGTGCCAGCAGCGGAAAGGAGGACTATGGCTACACCTTC
CASSGKEDYGYTF
>NA|TRBV29-1|14|TRBJ2-2|NA
TGCAGCGTTGGGGTCCCATCGAACACCGGGGAGCTGTTTTTT
CSVGVPSNTGELFF
>NA|TRBV3-1|12|TRBJ2-5|NA
TGTGCCAGCAGCCAAGCAAAGGAGACCCAGTACTTC
CASSQAKETQYF
>NA|TRBV5-1|14|TRBJ1-1|NA
TGCGCCAGCAGCTTGGCGGGGAGAGACACTGAAGCTTTCTTT
CASSLAGRDTEAFF
>NA|TRBV27|17|TRBJ2-5|TRBD2
TGTGCCAGCAGTTTAAGACCGGGACTAGCCTATGAAGGGACCCAGTACTTC
CASSLRPGLAYEGTQYF
>NA|TRBV20-1|14|TRBJ2-7|NA
TGCAGTGCCGCCTTGGGCCGACATCCCTACGAGCAGTACTTC
CSAALGRHPYEQYF
>NA|TRBV7-8|15|TRBJ1-2|TRBD1
TGTGCCAGCAGCCCGGACAGGGCGGGGCACTATGGCTACACCTTC
CASSPDRAGHYGYTF
>NA|TRBV12-5|18|TRBJ2-6|TRBD1
TGTGCTAGTGGTTTGCCTTTGCAGGGGGCTTCTGGGGCCAACGTCCTGACTTTC
CASGLPLQGASGANVLTF